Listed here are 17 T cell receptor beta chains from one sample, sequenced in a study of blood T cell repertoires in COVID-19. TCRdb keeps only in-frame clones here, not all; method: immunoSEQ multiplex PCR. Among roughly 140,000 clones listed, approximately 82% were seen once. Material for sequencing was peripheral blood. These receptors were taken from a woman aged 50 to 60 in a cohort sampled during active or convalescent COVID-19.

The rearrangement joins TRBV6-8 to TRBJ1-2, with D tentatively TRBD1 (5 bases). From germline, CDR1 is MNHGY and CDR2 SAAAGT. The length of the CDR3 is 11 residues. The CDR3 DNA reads TGTGTCACGGGGGTGGGCTATGGCTACACCTTC. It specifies CVTGVGYGYTF.

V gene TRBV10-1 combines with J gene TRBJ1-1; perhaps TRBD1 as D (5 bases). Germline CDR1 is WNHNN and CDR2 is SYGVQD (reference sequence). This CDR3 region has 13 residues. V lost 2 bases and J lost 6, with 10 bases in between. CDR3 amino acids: CASSERGTAEAFF. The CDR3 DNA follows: TGCGCCAGCAGTGAGCGGGGGACCGCTGAAGCTTTCTTT.

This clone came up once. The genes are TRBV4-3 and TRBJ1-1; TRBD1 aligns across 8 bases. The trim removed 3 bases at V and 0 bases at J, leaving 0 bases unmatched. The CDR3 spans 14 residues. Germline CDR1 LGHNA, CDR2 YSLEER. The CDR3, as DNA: TGCGCCAGCAGCCAGGGACAGGTGAACACTGAAGCTTTCTTT. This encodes CASSQGQVNTEAFF.

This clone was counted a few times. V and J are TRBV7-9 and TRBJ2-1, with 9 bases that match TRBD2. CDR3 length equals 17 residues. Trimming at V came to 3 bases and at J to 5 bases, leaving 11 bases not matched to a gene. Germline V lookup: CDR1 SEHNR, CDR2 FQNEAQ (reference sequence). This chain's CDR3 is CASSFPKAGGLNNEQFF. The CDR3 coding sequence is TGTGCCAGCAGCTTCCCAAAAGCGGGGGGCCTAAACAATGAGCAGTTCTTC. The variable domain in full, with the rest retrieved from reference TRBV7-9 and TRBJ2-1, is DTGVSQNPRHKITKRGQNVTFRCDPISEHNRLYWYRQTLGQGPEFLTYFQNEAQLEKSRLLSDRFSAERPKGSFSTLEIQRTEQGDSAMYLCASSFPKAGGLNNEQFFGPGTRLTVL.

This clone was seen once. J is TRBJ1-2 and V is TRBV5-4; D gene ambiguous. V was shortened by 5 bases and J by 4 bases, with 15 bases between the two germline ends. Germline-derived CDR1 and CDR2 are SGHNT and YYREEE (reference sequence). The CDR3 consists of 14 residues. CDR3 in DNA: TGTGCCAGCAGTATGCAGGAAAACCGCTATGGCTACACCTTC. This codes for CASSMQENRYGYTF. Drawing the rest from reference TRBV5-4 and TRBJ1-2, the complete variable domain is ETGVTQSPTHLIKTRGQQVTLRCSSQSGHNTVSWYQQALGQGPQFIFQYYREEENGRGNFPPRFSGLQFPNYSSELNVNALELDDSALYLCASSMQENRYGYTFGSGTRLTVV.

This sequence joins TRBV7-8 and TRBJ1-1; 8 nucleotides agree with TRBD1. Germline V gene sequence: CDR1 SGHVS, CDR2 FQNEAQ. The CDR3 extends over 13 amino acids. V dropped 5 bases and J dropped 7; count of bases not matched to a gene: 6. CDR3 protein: CASSPRTGLEAFF. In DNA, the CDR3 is TGTGCCAGCAGCCCGCGGACAGGGCTTGAAGCTTTCTTT.

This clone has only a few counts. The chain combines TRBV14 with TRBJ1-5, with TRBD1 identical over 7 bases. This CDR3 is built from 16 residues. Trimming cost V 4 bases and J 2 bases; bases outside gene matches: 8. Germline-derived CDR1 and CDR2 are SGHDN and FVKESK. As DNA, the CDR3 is TGTGCCAGCAGCCTCAAACACAGGGGTGGCAATCAGCCCCAGCATTTT. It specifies CASSLKHRGGNQPQHF.

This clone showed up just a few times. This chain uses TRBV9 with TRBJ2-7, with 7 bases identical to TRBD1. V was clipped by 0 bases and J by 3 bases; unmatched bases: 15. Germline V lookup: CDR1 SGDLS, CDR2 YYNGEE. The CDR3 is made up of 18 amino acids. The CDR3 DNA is TGTGCCAGCAGCGTAGACCTCCGGGACAGTGGGGGATTCTACGAGCAGTACTTC. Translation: CASSVDLRDSGGFYEQYF.

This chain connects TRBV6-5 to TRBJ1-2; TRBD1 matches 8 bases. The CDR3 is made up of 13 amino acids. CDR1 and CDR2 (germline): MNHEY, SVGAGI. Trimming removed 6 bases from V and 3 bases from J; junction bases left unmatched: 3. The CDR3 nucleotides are TGTGCCAGCAGGGGACAGGAGGACTATGGCTACACCTTC. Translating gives CASRGQEDYGYTF.

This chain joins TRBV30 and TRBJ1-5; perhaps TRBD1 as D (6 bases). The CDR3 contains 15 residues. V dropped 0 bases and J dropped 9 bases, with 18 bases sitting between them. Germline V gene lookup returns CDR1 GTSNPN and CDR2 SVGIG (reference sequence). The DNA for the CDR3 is TGTGCCTGGAGTGTACGGGGGGCGGGTATGCGGCCCCAGCATTTT. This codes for CAWSVRGAGMRPQHF. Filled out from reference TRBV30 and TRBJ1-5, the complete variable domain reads SQTIHQWPATLVQPVGSPLSLECTVEGTSNPNLYWYRQAAGRGLQLLFYSVGIGQISSEVPQNLSASRPQDRQFILSSKKLLLSDSGFYLCAWSVRGAGMRPQHFGDGTRLSIL.

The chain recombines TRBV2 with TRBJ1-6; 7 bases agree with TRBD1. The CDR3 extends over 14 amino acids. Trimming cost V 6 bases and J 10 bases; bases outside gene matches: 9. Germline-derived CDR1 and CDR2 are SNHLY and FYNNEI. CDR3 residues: CASSLRDRLSPLHF. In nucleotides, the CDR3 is TGTGCCAGCAGCCTACGGGACAGACTCTCACCCCTCCACTTT.

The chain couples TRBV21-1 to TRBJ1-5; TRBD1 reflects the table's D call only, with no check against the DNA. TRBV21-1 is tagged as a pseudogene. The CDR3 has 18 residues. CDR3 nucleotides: TGTGCCCAATCCCGGGACAGGACACTTGAAGGGAGCAATCAGCCCCAGCATTTT. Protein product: CAQSRDRTLEGSNQPQHF.

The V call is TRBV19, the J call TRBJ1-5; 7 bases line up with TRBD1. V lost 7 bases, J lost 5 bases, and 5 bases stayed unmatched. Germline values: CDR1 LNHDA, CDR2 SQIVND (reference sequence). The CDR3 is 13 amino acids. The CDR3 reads CASMRDSDQPQHF. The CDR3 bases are TGTGCCAGTATGCGGGACAGCGATCAGCCCCAGCATTTT.

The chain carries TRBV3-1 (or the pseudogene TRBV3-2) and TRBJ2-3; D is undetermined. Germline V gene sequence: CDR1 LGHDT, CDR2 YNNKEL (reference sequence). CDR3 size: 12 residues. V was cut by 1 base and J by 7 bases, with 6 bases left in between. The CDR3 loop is CASSQGHNTQYF. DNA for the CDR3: TGTGCCAGCAGCCAAGGCCACAATACGCAGTATTTT.

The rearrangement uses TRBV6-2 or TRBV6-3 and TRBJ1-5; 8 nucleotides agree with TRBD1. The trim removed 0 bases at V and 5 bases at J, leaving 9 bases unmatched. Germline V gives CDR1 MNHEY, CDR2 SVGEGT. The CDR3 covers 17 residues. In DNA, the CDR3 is TGTGCCAGCAGTTACTCACCTCCCGACAGGGGACATCAGCCCCAGCATTTT. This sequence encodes CASSYSPPDRGHQPQHF.

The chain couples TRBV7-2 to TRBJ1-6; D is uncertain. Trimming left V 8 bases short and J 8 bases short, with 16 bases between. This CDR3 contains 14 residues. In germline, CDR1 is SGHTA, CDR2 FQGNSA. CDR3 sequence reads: CASRNYWSDSPLHF. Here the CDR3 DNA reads TGTGCCAGCCGAAACTATTGGTCGGATTCACCCCTCCACTTT.

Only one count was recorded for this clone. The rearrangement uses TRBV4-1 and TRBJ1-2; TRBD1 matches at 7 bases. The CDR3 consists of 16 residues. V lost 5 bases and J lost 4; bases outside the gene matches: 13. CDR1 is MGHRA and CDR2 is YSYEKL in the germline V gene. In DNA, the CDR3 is TGCGCCAGCAGCTTGGCTGTTGACAGGGTGACCTATGGCTACACCTTC. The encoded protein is CASSLAVDRVTYGYTF.